These 27 T cell receptor beta chains came from one sample sequenced in a study of tumor-infiltrating lymphocytes in primary liver carcinoma. The investigators made TCR beta cDNA from approximately 500 ng total RNA, using a constant-region primer. TCR beta libraries came from three nested multiplex PCR rounds using slightly modified ARM-PCR. TRBV1-TRBV30 forward primers paired with a C-beta reverse primer were used in the first two PCR rounds, which ran approximately 11 cycles each. TCRdb fed the multiplex PCR reads into MiXCR, producing one record per CDR3 protein. This table holds around 54,000 distinct CDR3 sequences, about 73% found once. Co-extraction of RNA and DNA was performed on about 19-32 mg of unsorted bulk tissue. Sequenced: liver tumor tissue from sampling region 2. Noted subset: tumor region T2, inferior pole. The receptor set was obtained from a man aged 40-50 years with primary liver carcinoma and hepatitis B virus infection.

There are a few counts of this clonotype. The chain uses TRBV9 and TRBJ2-5, with a tentative D call TRBD2 (6 bases). The V gene lost 0 bases and the J gene lost 1 base, with 13 bases spanning the gap. The CDR3 totals 16 residues. The germline V gene encodes CDR1 SGDLS and CDR2 YYNGEE. CDR3 in amino acids: CASSVAGTGGQETQYF. The DNA of the CDR3 is TGTGCCAGCAGCGTAGCTGGGACTGGGGGCCAAGAGACCCAGTACTTC. Variable domain in full (rest from reference TRBV9 and TRBJ2-5): DSGVTQTPKHLITATGQRVTLRCSPRSGDLSVYWYQQSLDQGLQFLIQYYNGEERAKGNILERFSAQQFPDLHSELNLSSLELGDSALYFCASSVAGTGGQETQYFGPGTRLLVL.

The chain employs TRBV11-2 and TRBJ2-1, with TRBD2 matching over 8 bases. The CDR3 length is 16 residues. V was pared by 7 bases and J by 12 bases, with 20 bases of the junction left unmatched. Germline values: CDR1 SGHAT, CDR2 FQNNGV. This CDR3 is CASILDIGLAMGVQFF. CDR3 sequence (DNA): TGTGCCAGCATATTGGATATCGGACTAGCCATGGGTGTGCAGTTCTTC.

On this clonotype: A junction boundary mismatches the germline segment, possibly from a read error. The V and J genes are TRBV7-8 and TRBJ2-1; no clear D. The germline CDR1 and CDR2 sequences are SGHVS and FQNEAQ. The CDR3 covers 13 residues. The DNA for the CDR3 is TGTACCAGCAGCCCACGCAGAGACAATGAGCAGTTCTTT. It encodes CTSSPRRDNEQFF.

A remark on this clonotype: One end of the junction does not line up with germline, which may come from a read error. J is TRBJ2-5 and V is TRBV4-1, with D hard to call. Germline assignment: CDR1 MGHRA and CDR2 YSYEKL. CDR3 length equals 14 residues. CDR3 loop: CASNQEPWAETQYF. For the CDR3, the DNA is TGCGCCAGCAACCAAGAGCCATGGGCAGAGACCCAGTACTTC.

A word on this clonotype: One base away lies a much larger clone, so this may be a sequencing read error. J is TRBJ1-1 and V is TRBV5-1; no reliable D call. Germline CDR1 reads SGHRS; CDR2 reads YFSETQ. This CDR3 region has 13 residues. For the CDR3, the DNA is TGCGCCAGCAGCTTGGCGGGGAACATTGAAGCTTTCTTT. Amino acids: CASSLAGNIEAFF.

The chain employs TRBV11-2 and TRBJ1-4; D is uncertain. V lost 1 base, J lost 8 bases, and 11 bases lay in between. This CDR3 contains 14 residues. The germline CDR1 and CDR2 sequences are SGHAT and FQNNGV. CDR3 protein: CASSLGAEDEKLFF. For the CDR3, the DNA is TGTGCCAGCAGCTTAGGGGCTGAGGACGAAAAACTGTTTTTT.

In the case of this clonotype: A much larger clone sits a single nucleotide away, making a read error possible. The J gene is TRBJ1-2, the V gene TRBV7-9, with D perhaps TRBD1 (6 bases). The CDR3 runs to 13 residues. Germline V gives CDR1 SEHNR, CDR2 FQNEAQ (reference sequence). V lost 6 bases to trimming and J lost 8 bases, with 16 bases between them. CDR3 nucleotides: TGTGCCAGCAGTCGCCAGGACAGAAAAGGCTACACCTTC. It encodes CASSRQDRKGYTF.

This clonotype was detected once. The germline gene is not matched at one end of the junction; a read error may be the cause. The chain links TRBV11-2 to TRBJ2-7; possible D gene TRBD2, 6 bases. CDR1 and CDR2 from the germline V gene are SGHAT and FQNNGV. The CDR3 runs to 15 residues. CDR3 nucleotides: TGTGCCGGCAGCTTCCCGGGAGTAAGGATCCACGAGCAGTACTTC. This translates into CAGSFPGVRIHEQYF.

This chain uses TRBV6-1 with TRBJ2-1; TRBD2 agrees at 10 bases. Germline V lookup: CDR1 MNHNS, CDR2 SASEGT. The CDR3 has 16 amino acids. V trimming: 9 bases; J trimming: 8 bases; junction bases outside the gene matches: 16. The chain's CDR3 is CASSRILAGVGDEQFF. Here the CDR3 DNA reads TGTGCCAGTAGTCGTATTCTAGCGGGAGTAGGCGATGAGCAGTTCTTC.

This clonotype has more than one count but fewer than ten. A much larger clone differs from this one at a single base, so this may be a read error. This chain connects TRBV5-6 to TRBJ2-2, with D possibly TRBD2 on 5 matching bases. The CDR3 has 13 amino acids. CDR1 is SGHDT and CDR2 is YYEEEE in the germline V gene. CDR3 sequence reads: CASSLGNTGEPFF. The CDR3 DNA reads as TGTGCCAGCAGCTTGGGGAACACCGGGGAGCCGTTTTTT. Together with reference TRBV5-6 and TRBJ2-2, the CDR3 gives the full variable domain: DAGVTQSPTHLIKTRGQQVTLRCSPKSGHDTVSWYQQALGQGPQFIFQYYEEEERQRGNFPDRFSGHQFPNYSSELNVNALLLGDSALYLCASSLGNTGEPFFGEGSRLTVL.

V and J are TRBV28 and TRBJ1-1, with D perhaps TRBD1 (6 bases). Deletions cut 3 bases from V and 2 bases from J, with 22 bases between. Germline-derived CDR1 and CDR2 are MDHEN and SYDVKM. The CDR3 runs to 18 residues. The CDR3 nucleotides read TGTGCCAGCAGTTTTCTTATGCTCTCGTGGGGGGCAAACACTGAAGCTTTCTTT. Protein product: CASSFLMLSWGANTEAFF.

This clonotype was recorded many times. V usage is TRBV6-5 and J usage is TRBJ1-2; TRBD1 aligns across 7 bases. The CDR3 extends over 14 amino acids. Losses at the gene ends were 5 bases for V and 6 bases for J; bases not matched to a gene: 9. Germline values: CDR1 MNHEY, CDR2 SVGAGI. The CDR3 is CASSVQGGKDGYTF. The CDR3 coding sequence is TGTGCCAGCAGTGTGCAGGGGGGAAAGGATGGCTACACCTTC.

About this clonotype itself: One end of the junction is discordant with germline, which a read error may explain. This chain links TRBV29-1 with TRBJ2-7; tentatively, D is TRBD1 (6 bases). This CDR3 has 13 residues. The germline gives CDR1 SQVTM, CDR2 ANQGSEA. The CDR3 sequence: CSASAGTYYEQYF. Here the CDR3 DNA reads TGCAGCGCCTCCGCCGGGACATACTACGAGCAGTACTTT.

In regard to this clonotype: A junction end diverges from the germline sequence, so it may reflect a read error. V usage is TRBV11-2 and J usage is TRBJ1-4; a weak D match, TRBD1 (5 bases). The length of the CDR3 is 14 residues. Germline loops: CDR1 SGHAT, CDR2 FQNNGV. The CDR3 here is CASGLEVGDEKPFF. The CDR3 nucleotides read TGTGCCAGCGGCTTAGAGGTTGGGGACGAAAAACCGTTCTTT. The full variable domain, rest sourced from reference TRBV11-2 and TRBJ1-4, is EAGVAQSPRYKIIEKRQSVAFWCNPISGHATLYWYQQILGQGPKLLIQFQNNGVVDDSQLPKDRFSAERLKGVDSTLKIQPAKLEDSAVYLCASGLEVGDEKPFFGSGTQLSVL.

Notes on this clonotype: An end of the junction does not agree with germline; a read error may underlie this. The rearrangement links TRBV6-1 to TRBJ1-5; 8 nucleotides line up with TRBD1. This CDR3 is built from 14 residues. Looked up from germline, CDR1 is MNHNS and CDR2 is SASEGT. CDR3 DNA: TGTGCCGGCAGTGAAGCGCAGGGGGCTCAGCCCCAGCATTTT. Translation gives CAGSEAQGAQPQHF.

The sample holds a few counts of this clonotype. Compared with germline, one end of the junction differs, possibly owing to a read error. The chain employs TRBV11-2 and TRBJ2-1; 7 bases map to TRBD2. The CDR3 sequence is 16 residues long. Germline loops: CDR1 SGHAT, CDR2 FQNNGV. For the CDR3, the DNA is TGTGCTAGCAACTTGGATATCAGACTAGCCATGGATGAGCAGTTCTTC. This encodes CASNLDIRLAMDEQFF. Looking up the rest from reference TRBV11-2 and TRBJ2-1 gives the full variable domain: EAGVAQSPRYKIIEKRQSVAFWCNPISGHATLYWYQQILGQGPKLLIQFQNNGVVDDSQLPKDRFSAERLKGVDSTLKIQPAKLEDSAVYLCASNLDIRLAMDEQFFGPGTRLTVL.

Points on this clonotype: One end of the junction does not line up with germline, which may come from a read error. The V call is TRBV12-3 or TRBV12-4, the J call TRBJ2-1; D possibly uses TRBD1 or TRBD2 (5 bases each). This CDR3 comprises 14 residues. DNA for the CDR3: TGTGCCAGTATTACTGGTCAGAGGGGCAATGAGCAGTTTTTC. Translated, it gives CASITGQRGNEQFF.

This clonotype was counted at least ten times. This rearrangement joins TRBV28 to TRBJ2-5, with TRBD1 as a possible D gene (6 bases). The V end lost 7 bases, the J end lost 5 bases, and 14 bases lay between the germline ends. The V gene's germline CDR1 is MDHEN and CDR2 SYDVKM. CDR3 length: 13 residues. The CDR3 sequence is CASNQQGEETQYF. As DNA, the CDR3 is TGTGCCAGCAACCAACAGGGTGAGGAGACCCAGTACTTC. Full variable domain (remainder filled in from reference TRBV28 and TRBJ2-5): DVKVTQSSRYLVKRTGEKVFLECVQDMDHENMFWYRQDPGLGLRLIYFSYDVKMKEKGDIPEGYSVSREKKERFSLILESASTNQTSMYLCASNQQGEETQYFGPGTRLLVL.

This sequence joins TRBV12-3 or TRBV12-4 and TRBJ2-7; tentative D call: TRBD2 (5 bases). The CDR3 loop spans 12 amino acids. The V end was cut by 10 bases, the J end by 3 bases, with 13 bases between. CDR3 sequence: CATRREYYEQYF. CDR3 DNA: TGTGCCACCCGACGGGAATACTACGAGCAGTACTTC.

The chain recombines TRBV12-3 or TRBV12-4 with TRBJ2-7, with a tentative D call TRBD2 (5 bases). Trimming left V 10 bases short and J 3 bases short, with 19 bases between. There are 14 residues in the CDR3. The CDR3 coding sequence is TGTGCCAACAATTTAGACCCTAGCTTCTACGAGCAGTACTTC. The encoded protein is CANNLDPSFYEQYF.

The J gene is TRBJ2-7, the V gene TRBV7-2; D call uncertain. Per the germline V gene, CDR1 is SGHTA and CDR2 is FQGNSA. CDR3 length: 13 amino acids. V lost 5 bases and J lost 2, with 10 bases in between. The CDR3 protein is CASSMSLTYEQYF. In nucleotides, the CDR3 is TGTGCCAGCAGCATGTCTTTGACCTACGAGCAGTACTTC.

This chain joins TRBV5-6 and TRBJ2-7, with D maybe TRBD2 (6 bases). Germline-derived CDR1 and CDR2 are SGHDT and YYEEEE. V lost 3 bases, J lost 0 bases, and 13 bases lay in between. The CDR3 runs to 15 residues. DNA of the CDR3: TGTGCCAGCAGCTCGACGGGCGGGGACTCCTACGAGCAGTACTTC. This encodes CASSSTGGDSYEQYF. The whole variable domain, filled in from reference TRBV5-6 and TRBJ2-7, reads DAGVTQSPTHLIKTRGQQVTLRCSPKSGHDTVSWYQQALGQGPQFIFQYYEEEERQRGNFPDRFSGHQFPNYSSELNVNALLLGDSALYLCASSSTGGDSYEQYFGPGTRLTVT.

The CDR3: CASSLGQGAGANVLTF. CDR3 bases: TGTGCCAGCAGCCTCGGACAGGGTGCTGGGGCCAACGTCCTGACTTTC. V gene TRBV6-2 or TRBV6-3 combines with J gene TRBJ2-6; 8 nucleotides agree with TRBD1. Trimming cost V 6 bases and J 2 bases; bases outside gene matches: 6. The CDR3 covers 16 residues. Germline V gene data show CDR1 as MNHEY and CDR2 as SVGEGT.

Comments on this clonotype: A junction end diverges from the germline sequence, so it may reflect a read error. The genes are TRBV7-8 and TRBJ2-3; tentatively, D is TRBD2 (5 bases). CDR1 is SGHVS, CDR2 FQNEAQ, per germline. The CDR3 totals 17 residues. CDR3 amino acids: CASSLDASGASTNTQYF. The CDR3, as DNA: TGTGCCAGCAGCTTAGATGCAAGTGGAGCTAGCACAAATACACAGTATTTT.

As to this clonotype: Relative to the germline gene, one junction end is altered; a read error may explain this. V is TRBV19 and J is TRBJ2-7; D remains ambiguous. In germline, CDR1 is LNHDA, CDR2 SQIVND (reference sequence). The CDR3 has 14 amino acids. For the CDR3, the DNA is TGTGCCAATAGTAAGTCAACCCTGTTGGGGGAGCAGTACTTC. Protein product: CANSKSTLLGEQYF.

Turning to this clonotype: The junction shows a germline mismatch at one end, possibly a read error. The V and J genes are TRBV11-2 and TRBJ2-3, with 10 bases aligning to TRBD2. CDR1 SGHAT and CDR2 FQNNGV come from the germline V gene. This CDR3 is built from 17 residues. The CDR3 is CASSLGSGRGHQDTQYF. The CDR3 DNA reads TGTGCTAGCAGCTTAGGGAGCGGGAGGGGCCATCAAGATACGCAGTATTTT.

Comments on this clonotype: A read error may explain this, as a much larger clone is one base away. The chain links TRBV29-1 to TRBJ2-3, with TRBD1 as a possible D gene (5 bases). The CDR3 has 14 amino acids. The V gene lost 3 bases and the J gene lost 14 bases, with 24 bases spanning the gap. Germline lookup yields CDR1 SQVTM and CDR2 ANQGSEA. Here the CDR3 DNA reads TGCAGCGTTGAGTCGTGGCAGGGCCCAGATAGGCGGTATTTT. This codes for CSVESWQGPDRRYF.